This T cell receptor (beta chain) was retrieved from a study of T cell repertoires in cytomegalovirus infection. Across the whole study: A matching HLA type, together with CMV infection, was signaled by public TCR beta signatures.

Broader study findings: Cumulative public TCR beta family frequency identified carriers of CMV plus the relevant HLA. In two of eight donors, the top clonotype was HLA-C-restricted CMV-specific.

TCRdb processed the reads anew with MiXCR; each CDR3 protein has one entry. The sample records about 490,000 distinct CDR3 sequences, 26% being singletons. This clonotype has more than one count but fewer than ten. Its antigen is not identified. The ends lost 7 bases at V and 5 bases at J; junction bases unmatched: 10. This CDR3 is built from 14 residues. Germline V gene lookup returns CDR1 MNHEY and CDR2 SVGAGI. This TCR was sampled from a human donor in good health (CMV status not recorded). Some clones in this sample may be carry-over from other donors' samples. V is TRBV6-5 and J is TRBJ1-1; TRBD1 aligns across 7 bases. Sequencing used PBMCs. The CDR3 sequence is CASTHSGGRTEAFF. CDR3 bases: TGTGCCAGCACCCACTCAGGGGGACGGACTGAAGCTTTCTTT.